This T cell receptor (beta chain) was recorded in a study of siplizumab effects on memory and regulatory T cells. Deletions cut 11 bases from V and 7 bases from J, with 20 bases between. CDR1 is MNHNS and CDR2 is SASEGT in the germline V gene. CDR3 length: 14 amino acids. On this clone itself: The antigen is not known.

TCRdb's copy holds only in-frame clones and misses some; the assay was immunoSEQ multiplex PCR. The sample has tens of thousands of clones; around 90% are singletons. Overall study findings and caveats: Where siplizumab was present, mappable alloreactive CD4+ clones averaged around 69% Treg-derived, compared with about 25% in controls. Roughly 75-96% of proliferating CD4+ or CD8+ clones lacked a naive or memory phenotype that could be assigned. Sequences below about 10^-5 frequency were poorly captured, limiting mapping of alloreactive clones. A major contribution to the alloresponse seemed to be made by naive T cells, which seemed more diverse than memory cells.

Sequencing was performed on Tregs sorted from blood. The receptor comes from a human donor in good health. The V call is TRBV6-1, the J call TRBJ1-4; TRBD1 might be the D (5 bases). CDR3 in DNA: TGTGCCGCGAGCGGGGGGGTAGGAGGTGAAAAACTGTTTTTT. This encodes CAASGGVGGEKLFF.